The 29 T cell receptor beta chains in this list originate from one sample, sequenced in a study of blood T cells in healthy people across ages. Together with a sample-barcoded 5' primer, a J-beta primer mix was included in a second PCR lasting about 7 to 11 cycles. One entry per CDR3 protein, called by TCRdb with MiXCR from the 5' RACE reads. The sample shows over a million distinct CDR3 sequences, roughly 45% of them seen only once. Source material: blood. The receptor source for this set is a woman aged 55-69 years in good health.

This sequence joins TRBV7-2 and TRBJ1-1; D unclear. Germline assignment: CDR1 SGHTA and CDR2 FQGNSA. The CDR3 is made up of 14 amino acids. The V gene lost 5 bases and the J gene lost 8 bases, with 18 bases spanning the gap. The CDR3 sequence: CASSVGSGVREAFF. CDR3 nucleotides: TGTGCCAGCAGCGTAGGGTCTGGGGTGAGAGAAGCTTTCTTT.

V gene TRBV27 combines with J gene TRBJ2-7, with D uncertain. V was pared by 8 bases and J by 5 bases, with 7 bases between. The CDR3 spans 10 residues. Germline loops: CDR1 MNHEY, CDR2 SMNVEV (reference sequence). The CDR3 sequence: CASGFDEQYF. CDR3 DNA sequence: TGTGCCAGCGGATTTGACGAGCAGTACTTC.

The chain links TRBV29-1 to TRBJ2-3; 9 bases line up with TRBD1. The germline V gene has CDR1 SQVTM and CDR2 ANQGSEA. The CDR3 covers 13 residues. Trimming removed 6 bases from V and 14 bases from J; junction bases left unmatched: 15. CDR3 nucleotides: TGCAGCGTATGCCTGGGACAGGGTGGTTGTGGGTATTTT. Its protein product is CSVCLGQGGCGYF.

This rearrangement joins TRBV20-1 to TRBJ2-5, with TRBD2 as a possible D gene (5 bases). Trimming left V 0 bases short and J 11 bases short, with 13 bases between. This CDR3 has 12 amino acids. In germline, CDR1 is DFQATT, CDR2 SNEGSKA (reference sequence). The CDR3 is CSARDFRWEQYF. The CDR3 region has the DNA TGCAGTGCTAGAGATTTTAGGTGGGAGCAGTACTTC.

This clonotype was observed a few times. CDR3 nucleotides: TGTGCCAGCAGTGAAGACCGCTCGGATAGGACCTACGAGCAGTACTTC. Residues: CASSEDRSDRTYEQYF. V and J are TRBV2 and TRBJ2-7; D is unresolved. V was clipped by 1 base and J by 2 bases, with 15 bases between them. This CDR3 comprises 16 residues. CDR1 is SNHLY and CDR2 is FYNNEI in the germline V gene.

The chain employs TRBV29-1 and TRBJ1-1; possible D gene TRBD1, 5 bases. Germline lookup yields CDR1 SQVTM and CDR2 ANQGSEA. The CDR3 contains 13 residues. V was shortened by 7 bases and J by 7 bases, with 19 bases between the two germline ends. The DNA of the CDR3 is TGCAGCGCAGAGACAGTCCCCGGATTTGAAGCTTTCTTT. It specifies CSAETVPGFEAFF. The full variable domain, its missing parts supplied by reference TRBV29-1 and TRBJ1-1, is SAVISQKPSRDICQRGTSLTIQCQVDSQVTMMFWYRQQPGQSLTLIATANQGSEATYESGFVIDKFPISRPNLTFSTLTVSNMSPEDSSIYLCSAETVPGFEAFFGQGTRLTVV.

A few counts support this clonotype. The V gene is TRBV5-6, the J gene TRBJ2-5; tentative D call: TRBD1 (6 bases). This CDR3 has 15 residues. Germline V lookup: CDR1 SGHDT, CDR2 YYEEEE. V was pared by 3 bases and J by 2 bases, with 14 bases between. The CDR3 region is CASSSGDRPQETQYF. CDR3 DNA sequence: TGTGCCAGCAGCTCCGGAGACAGGCCTCAAGAGACCCAGTACTTC. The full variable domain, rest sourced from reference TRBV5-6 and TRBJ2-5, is DAGVTQSPTHLIKTRGQQVTLRCSPKSGHDTVSWYQQALGQGPQFIFQYYEEEERQRGNFPDRFSGHQFPNYSSELNVNALLLGDSALYLCASSSGDRPQETQYFGPGTRLLVL.

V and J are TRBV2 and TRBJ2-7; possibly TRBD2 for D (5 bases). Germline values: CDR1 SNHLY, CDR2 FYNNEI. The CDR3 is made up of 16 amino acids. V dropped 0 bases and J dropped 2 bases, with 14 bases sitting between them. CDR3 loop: CASSEADEGHTYEQYF. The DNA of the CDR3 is TGTGCCAGCAGTGAAGCGGACGAGGGCCACACCTACGAGCAGTACTTC.

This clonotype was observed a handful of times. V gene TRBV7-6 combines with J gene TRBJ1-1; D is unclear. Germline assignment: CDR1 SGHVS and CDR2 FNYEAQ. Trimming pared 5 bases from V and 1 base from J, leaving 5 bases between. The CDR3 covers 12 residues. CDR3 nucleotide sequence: TGTGCCAGCAGCGAGGCGAACACTGAAGCTTTCTTT. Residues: CASSEANTEAFF.

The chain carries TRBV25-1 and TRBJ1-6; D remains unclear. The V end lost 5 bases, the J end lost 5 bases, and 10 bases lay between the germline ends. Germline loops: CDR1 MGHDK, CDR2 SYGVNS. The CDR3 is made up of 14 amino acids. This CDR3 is CASSRTSDNSPLHF. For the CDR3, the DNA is TGTGCCAGCAGTCGTACGAGCGATAATTCACCCCTCCACTTT.

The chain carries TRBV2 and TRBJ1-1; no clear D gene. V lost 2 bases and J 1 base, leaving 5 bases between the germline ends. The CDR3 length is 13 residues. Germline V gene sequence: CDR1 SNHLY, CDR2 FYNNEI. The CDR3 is CASSEWKNTEAFF. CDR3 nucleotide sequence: TGTGCCAGCAGTGAATGGAAGAACACTGAAGCTTTCTTT. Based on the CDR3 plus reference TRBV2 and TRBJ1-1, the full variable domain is EPEVTQTPSHQVTQMGQEVILRCVPISNHLYFYWYRQILGQKVEFLVSFYNNEISEKSEIFDDQFSVERPDGSNFTLKIRSTKLEDSAMYFCASSEWKNTEAFFGQGTRLTVV.

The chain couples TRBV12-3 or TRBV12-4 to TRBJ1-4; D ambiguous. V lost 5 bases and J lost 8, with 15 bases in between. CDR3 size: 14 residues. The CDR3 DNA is TGTGCCAGCAGTCCCTCGGGCCTAGGGGAAAAACTGTTTTTT. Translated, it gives CASSPSGLGEKLFF.

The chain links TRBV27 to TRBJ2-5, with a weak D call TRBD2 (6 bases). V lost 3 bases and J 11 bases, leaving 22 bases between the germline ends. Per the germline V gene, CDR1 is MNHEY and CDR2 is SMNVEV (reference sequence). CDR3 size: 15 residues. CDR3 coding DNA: TGTGCCAGCAGTTTCATTGTCGGGAGCTCCAATGAGCAGTACTTC. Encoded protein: CASSFIVGSSNEQYF.

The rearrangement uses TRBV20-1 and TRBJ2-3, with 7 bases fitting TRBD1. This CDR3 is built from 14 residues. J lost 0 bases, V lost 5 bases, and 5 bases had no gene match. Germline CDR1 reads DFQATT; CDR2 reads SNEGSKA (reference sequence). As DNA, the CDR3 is TGCAGTGCTTCCCAGGGGGATAGCACAGATACGCAGTATTTT. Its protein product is CSASQGDSTDTQYF.

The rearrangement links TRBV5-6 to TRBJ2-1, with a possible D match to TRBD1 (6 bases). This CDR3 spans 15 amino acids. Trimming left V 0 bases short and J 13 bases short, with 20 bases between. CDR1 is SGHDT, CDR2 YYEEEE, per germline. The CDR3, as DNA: TGTGCCAGCAGCTTGGTCTACAGGGTCCAAGAGACCCAGTTCTTC. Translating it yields CASSLVYRVQETQFF.

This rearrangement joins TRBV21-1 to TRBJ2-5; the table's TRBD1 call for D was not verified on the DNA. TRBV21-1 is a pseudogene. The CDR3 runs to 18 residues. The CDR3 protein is CASSNSSGQGAGQETQYF. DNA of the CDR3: TGTGCCAGCAGCAACTCATCGGGGCAGGGGGCCGGACAAGAGACCCAGTACTTC.

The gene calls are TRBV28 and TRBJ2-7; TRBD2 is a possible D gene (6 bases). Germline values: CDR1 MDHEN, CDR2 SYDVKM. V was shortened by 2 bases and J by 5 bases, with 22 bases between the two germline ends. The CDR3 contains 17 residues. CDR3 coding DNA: TGTGCCAGCAGTTTAGAGTGGTCGGAGTTCGGGGAGGACGAGCAGTACTTC. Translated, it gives CASSLEWSEFGEDEQYF.

The CDR3 coding sequence is TGTGCCAGCAGCTTCAGCCCGGGACAGGCTGTCCACGAGCAGTACTTC. Protein product: CASSFSPGQAVHEQYF. This chain connects TRBV13 to TRBJ2-7, with 8 bases matching TRBD1. V lost 3 bases, J lost 5 bases, and 12 bases stayed unmatched. Germline lookup yields CDR1 PRHDT and CDR2 FYEKMQ (reference sequence). There are 16 residues in the CDR3.

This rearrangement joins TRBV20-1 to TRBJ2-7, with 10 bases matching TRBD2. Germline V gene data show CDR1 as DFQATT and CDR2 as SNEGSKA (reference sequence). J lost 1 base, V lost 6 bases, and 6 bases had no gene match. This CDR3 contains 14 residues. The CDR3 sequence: CSAPSGRGSYEQYF. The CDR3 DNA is TGCAGTGCACCTAGCGGGAGAGGGTCCTACGAGCAGTACTTC.

CDR3 sequence (DNA): TGTGCCAGCAGCTTAGTCCCAGGGGGCCATGAAAAACTGTTTTTT. Translating it yields CASSLVPGGHEKLFF. The chain joins TRBV11-2 to TRBJ1-4; 8 positions match TRBD1. V gave up 1 base and J gave up 6 bases; unmatched junction bases: 4. CDR1 SGHAT and CDR2 FQNNGV come from the germline V gene. CDR3 length: 15 residues. Supplemented by reference TRBV11-2 and TRBJ1-4, the full variable domain reads EAGVAQSPRYKIIEKRQSVAFWCNPISGHATLYWYQQILGQGPKLLIQFQNNGVVDDSQLPKDRFSAERLKGVDSTLKIQPAKLEDSAVYLCASSLVPGGHEKLFFGSGTQLSVL.

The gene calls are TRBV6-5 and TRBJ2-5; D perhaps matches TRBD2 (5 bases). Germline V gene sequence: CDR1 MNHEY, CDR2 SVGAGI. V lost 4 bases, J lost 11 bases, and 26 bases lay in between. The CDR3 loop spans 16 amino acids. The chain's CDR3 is CASSSGPRTGTPFQYF. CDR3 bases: TGTGCCAGCAGTTCCGGACCCCGGACGGGAACCCCTTTTCAGTACTTC.

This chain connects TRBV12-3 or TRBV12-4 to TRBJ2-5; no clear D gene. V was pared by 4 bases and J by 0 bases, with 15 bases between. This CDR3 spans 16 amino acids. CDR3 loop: CASSSGRSKYQETQYF. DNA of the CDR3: TGTGCCAGCAGTTCCGGACGGTCGAAGTACCAAGAGACCCAGTACTTC.

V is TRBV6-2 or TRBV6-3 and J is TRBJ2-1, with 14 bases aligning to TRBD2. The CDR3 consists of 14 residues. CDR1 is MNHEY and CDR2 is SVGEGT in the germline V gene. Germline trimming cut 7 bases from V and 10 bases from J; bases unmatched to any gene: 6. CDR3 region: CASTRLAGGGEQFF. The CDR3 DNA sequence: TGTGCCAGCACCCGACTAGCGGGAGGGGGCGAGCAGTTCTTC.

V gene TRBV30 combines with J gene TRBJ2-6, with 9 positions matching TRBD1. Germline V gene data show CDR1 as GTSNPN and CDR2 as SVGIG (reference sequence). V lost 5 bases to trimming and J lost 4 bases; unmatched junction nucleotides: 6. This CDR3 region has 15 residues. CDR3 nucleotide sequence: TGTGCCTGGTCCCGGGACAGGGCCGGGGCCAACGTCCTGACTTTC. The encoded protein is CAWSRDRAGANVLTF.

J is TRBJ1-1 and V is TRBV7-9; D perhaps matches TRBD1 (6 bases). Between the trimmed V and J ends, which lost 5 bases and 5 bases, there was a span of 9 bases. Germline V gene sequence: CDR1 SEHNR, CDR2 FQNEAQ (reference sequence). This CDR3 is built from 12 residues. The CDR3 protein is CASSRQVTEAFF. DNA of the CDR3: TGTGCCAGCAGCCGACAGGTGACTGAAGCTTTCTTT.

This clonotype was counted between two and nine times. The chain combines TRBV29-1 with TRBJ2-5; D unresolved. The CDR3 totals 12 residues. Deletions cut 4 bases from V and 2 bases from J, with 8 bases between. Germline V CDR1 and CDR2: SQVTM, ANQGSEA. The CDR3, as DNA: TGCAGCGTTGTACACAGTCAAGAGACCCAGTACTTC. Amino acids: CSVVHSQETQYF.

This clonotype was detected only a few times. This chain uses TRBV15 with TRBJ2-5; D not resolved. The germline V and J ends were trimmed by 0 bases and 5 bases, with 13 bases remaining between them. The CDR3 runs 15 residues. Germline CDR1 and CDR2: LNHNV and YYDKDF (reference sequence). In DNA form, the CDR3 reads TGTGCCACCAGCAGAGAACTTACCTTCGGGGAGACCCAGTACTTC. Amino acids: CATSRELTFGETQYF.

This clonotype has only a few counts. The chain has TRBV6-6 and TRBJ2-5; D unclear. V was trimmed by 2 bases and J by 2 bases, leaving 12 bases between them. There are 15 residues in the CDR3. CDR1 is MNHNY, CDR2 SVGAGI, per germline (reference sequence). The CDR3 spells CASSYLGTSQETQYF. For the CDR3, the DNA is TGTGCCAGCAGTTACCTGGGCACGAGTCAAGAGACCCAGTACTTC.

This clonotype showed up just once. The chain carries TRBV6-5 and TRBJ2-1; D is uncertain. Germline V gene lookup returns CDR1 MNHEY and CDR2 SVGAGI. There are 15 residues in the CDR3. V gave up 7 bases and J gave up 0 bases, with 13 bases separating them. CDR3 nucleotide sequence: TGTGCCAGCATACCTCTCCGGAGCTCCTACAATGAGCAGTTCTTC. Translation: CASIPLRSSYNEQFF.